This section outlines one T cell receptor (beta chain) sequence together with its context. Specified treatment: 15 to 20 received Ad26.COV2.S at low or high dose, single or two shots; roughly five received placebo; per-sample allocation not given. Samples were taken on day 63 after the first vaccine or placebo injection. This Boston cohort included adults aged 18-55 years. The CDR3 is 18 residues long. The data were obtained in a study of Ad26.COV2.S vaccination and SARS-CoV-2 variants. Study at large: Intramuscular Ad26.COV2.S at 5x10^10 or 1x10^11 viral particles.

TCRdb's copy holds only in-frame clones and misses some; the assay was immunoSEQ multiplex PCR. The sample carries some 480,000 clones, around 85% recorded once. The clonotype originates from a person between 18 and 59 years old who received the Ad26.COV2.S COVID-19 vaccine or a placebo. The chain combines TRBV21-1 with TRBJ1-2. TRBV21-1 is termed a pseudogene. Sequencing used peripheral blood, obtained in a trial of Ad26.COV2.S vaccine versus placebo. CDR3 nucleotides: TGTGCCAGCAGCAAAGTTGAGGTCCCCGGGCAGCTAGACTATGGCTACACCTTC. Translating gives CASSKVEVPGQLDYGYTF.